Below, 12 T cell receptor beta chains from the same sample are listed, as sequenced in a study of regulatory T cells in long-lasting Graves disease. Construction of the TCR beta libraries employed iRepertoire HTBI primers in conjunction with Arm-PCR of CDR3 regions. TCRdb ran MiXCR on the multiplex PCR reads and lists one entry per CDR3 protein. Among a few hundred thousand distinct CDR3 sequences, about 11% were seen once, and the ten largest hold about 20%. Time point indicated: newly diagnosed GD, antithyroid drugs for less than 3 months. Generation of the TCR library employed RNA extracted from PBMCs. This same sample was also taken into another study, of T cells in Graves' hyperthyroidism and ophthalmopathy.

The sample in question was peripheral blood mononuclear cells (PBMCs), obtained at new diagnosis, from a patient treated with antithyroid drugs. These receptors originate from a woman aged 18-30 years with Graves disease.

This clonotype occurred many times. The V call is TRBV20-1, the J call TRBJ1-4, with D perhaps TRBD1 (5 bases). The germline gives CDR1 DFQATT, CDR2 SNEGSKA (reference sequence). Between the trimmed V and J ends, which lost 2 bases and 8 bases, there was a span of 15 bases. The CDR3 is 14 amino acids. The CDR3 sequence is CSARPRGSVEKLFF. CDR3 DNA: TGCAGTGCTAGACCTCGGGGCAGTGTGGAAAAACTGTTTTTT.

This clonotype occurred many times. The chain has TRBV13 and TRBJ2-3, with D maybe TRBD2 (7 bases). CDR3 size: 15 residues. Trimming cost V 2 bases and J 5 bases, with 14 bases left between them. The germline CDR1 and CDR2 sequences are PRHDT and FYEKMQ (reference sequence). The CDR3 bases are TGTGCCAGCAGCTTAACGGGGGGCTTCCAAGATACGCAGTATTTT. Translation gives CASSLTGGFQDTQYF.

The chain carries TRBV12-5 and TRBJ2-1, with 9 bases aligning to TRBD2. CDR3 length equals 15 residues. J gave up 8 bases and V 7 bases, and 12 bases lay outside the gene matches. Per the germline V gene, CDR1 is LGHNT and CDR2 is FRNRAP. The CDR3 nucleotides are TGTGCTAGTGTTCTAGGGACTAGCAACCGCGATGAGCAGTTCTTC. As protein: CASVLGTSNRDEQFF. The full variable domain, rest sourced from reference TRBV12-5 and TRBJ2-1, is DARVTQTPRHKVTEMGQEVTMRCQPILGHNTVFWYRQTMMQGLELLAYFRNRAPLDDSGMPKDRFSAEMPDATLATLKIQPSEPRDSAVYFCASVLGTSNRDEQFFGPGTRLTVL.

V is TRBV6-1 and J is TRBJ1-4; D unresolved. The CDR3 length is 15 residues. The V gene lost 8 bases and the J gene lost 2 bases, with 15 bases spanning the gap. Germline V gives CDR1 MNHNS, CDR2 SASEGT. CDR3 nucleotides: TGTGCCAGCCTATCTATGGGTGGGACTAATGAAAAACTGTTTTTT. This gives the protein CASLSMGGTNEKLFF.

The V gene is TRBV4-2, the J gene TRBJ2-1, with 9 bases fitting TRBD2. The V and J ends lost 1 base and 2 bases, in that order; junction bases with no gene match: 6. From germline, CDR1 is LGHNA and CDR2 YNFKEQ. The CDR3 covers 17 residues. The CDR3 loop reads CASSQGGRGRAYNEQFF. DNA of the CDR3: TGTGCCAGCAGCCAAGGGGGCCGCGGGAGGGCCTACAATGAGCAGTTCTTC.

Points on this clonotype: This may come from a read error, since a much larger clone is one base off. The V gene is TRBV5-1, the J gene TRBJ2-3; D call uncertain. The V end lost 1 base, the J end lost 1 base, and 7 bases lay between the germline ends. CDR3 length equals 14 residues. CDR1 and CDR2 (germline): SGHRS, YFSETQ. The CDR3 nucleotides read TGCGCCAGCAGCTTGAATCTGGGCACAGATACGCAGTATTTT. Translating gives CASSLNLGTDTQYF.

In its sample, this clonotype was seen many times. This chain links TRBV29-1 with TRBJ1-1; weak D call: TRBD1 (6 bases). Trimming took off 7 bases at V and 0 bases at J, with 12 bases between the two ends. This CDR3 spans 13 amino acids. Per germline, CDR1 SQVTM and CDR2 ANQGSEA. The DNA of the CDR3 is TGCAGCGGGGGGGGCGTAATGAACACTGAAGCTTTCTTT. Translating it yields CSGGGVMNTEAFF.

As to this clonotype: Compared with germline, one end of the junction differs, possibly owing to a read error. This sequence joins TRBV7-9 and TRBJ2-1; perhaps D is TRBD1 or TRBD2 (6 bases each). The CDR3 runs to 14 residues. Germline V gives CDR1 SEHNR, CDR2 FQNEAQ (reference sequence). Here the CDR3 DNA reads TGTGCCAGCAGCCACGGGGGCTCCTACAATGAGCTGTTCTTC. This sequence encodes CASSHGGSYNELFF.

This clonotype has a count of ten or more. This chain uses TRBV10-3 with TRBJ2-2; D is perhaps TRBD1 or TRBD2 (5 bases each). V lost 7 bases, J lost 9 bases, and 12 bases lay in between. This CDR3 has 12 residues. Germline lookup yields CDR1 ENHRY and CDR2 SYGVKD. CDR3 in DNA: TGTGCCATCACCCGGGACCCCAGGGAGCTGTTTTTT. This gives the protein CAITRDPRELFF.

This clonotype was seen repeatedly, ten times or more. V is TRBV12-3 or TRBV12-4 and J is TRBJ1-1, with D unclear. This CDR3 has 14 amino acids. The V gene lost 7 bases and the J gene lost 0 bases, with 12 bases spanning the gap. This chain's CDR3 is CASTLSSMNTEAFF. In nucleotides, the CDR3 is TGTGCCAGCACGTTAAGTTCCATGAACACTGAAGCTTTCTTT.

This clonotype has a count of ten or more. The rearrangement uses TRBV20-1 and TRBJ1-5, with D hard to call. Trimming cost V 3 bases and J 5 bases, with 11 bases left between them. The CDR3 contains 13 residues. Per germline, CDR1 DFQATT and CDR2 SNEGSKA (reference sequence). The CDR3 nucleotides read TGCAGTGCTAGTCGAGGCTACGATCAGCCCCAGCATTTT. This translates into CSASRGYDQPQHF.

Details on this clonotype: Given a much more abundant clone one base away, this may be a read error. This chain links TRBV9 with TRBJ1-3; D is unclear. CDR1 is SGDLS, CDR2 YYNGEE, per germline. This CDR3 is 12 amino acids long. In DNA form, the CDR3 reads TGTGTCAGCGGCCCCGCAGGAAACACCATATATTTT. Translating it yields CVSGPAGNTIYF.